The present entry profiles one T cell receptor beta chain with its context. Spiking of synthetic TCR analog templates was performed in each PCR. The assay was immunoSEQ multiplex PCR, and TCRdb's table has in-frame clones only and misses some. The table lists about 43,000 clones, 88% of them singletons. This sample was taken from a study of PD-L1 blockade in urothelial cancer. On the study more broadly: The study started patients on atezolizumab around 2014, giving 1,200 mg intravenously every 3 weeks. At 3 weeks after treatment start (second dose) and again at 6 weeks, blood was analyzed. Reported median T cell count for blood samples was over 110,000.

This CDR3 spans 14 amino acids. V lost 5 bases and J 5 bases, leaving 15 bases between the germline ends. Germline V gene sequence: CDR1 MNHNS, CDR2 SASEGT. This specimen was PBMCs, taken around atezolizumab (anti-PD-L1) treatment. The chain employs TRBV6-1 and TRBJ1-2, with TRBD1 as a possible D gene (5 bases). This clonotype was sampled from a woman aged 60 to 75 with urothelial cancer. CDR3 residues: CASSLRAGDYGYTF. CDR3 bases: TGTGCCAGCAGTCTCAGGGCAGGAGATTATGGCTACACCTTC.